This TCR beta chain was obtained from a study of OX40 agonist ivuxolimab in advanced cancers. Background on the study: Partial responses were achieved by three patients, one with hepatocellular carcinoma and two with cutaneous melanoma.

Study-level findings and limits: The antigens recognized by the expanded peripheral T cells, that is their antigen specificity, were not determined. CD4+ and CD8+ blood T cells expanded clonally by week 6 at 0.1 to 3.0 mg/kg.

Some clones are missing from TCRdb's copy, which holds only in-frame ones; the method was immunoSEQ multiplex PCR. This table holds approximately 38,000 clones, approximately 86% found once. This clone was found once. The antigen is undetermined. Trimming cost V 0 bases and J 2 bases; bases outside gene matches: 8. CDR1 SGHDT and CDR2 YYEEEE come from the germline V gene. This CDR3 contains 17 residues. Samples of blood were obtained at baseline, on cycle 4 day 1, and on cycle 7 day 1. V and J are TRBV5-6 and TRBJ2-7, with 10 nucleotides matching TRBD2. The material was CD4+ or CD8+ T cells sorted from blood, obtained in a trial of the OX40 agonist ivuxolimab. The receptor was derived from an adult with an advanced solid tumor such as melanoma, head and neck, liver or kidney cancer. The CDR3 spells CASSLGIRTSGAYEQYF. For the CDR3, the DNA is TGTGCCAGCAGCTTGGGGATCCGGACTAGCGGAGCCTACGAGCAGTACTTC.